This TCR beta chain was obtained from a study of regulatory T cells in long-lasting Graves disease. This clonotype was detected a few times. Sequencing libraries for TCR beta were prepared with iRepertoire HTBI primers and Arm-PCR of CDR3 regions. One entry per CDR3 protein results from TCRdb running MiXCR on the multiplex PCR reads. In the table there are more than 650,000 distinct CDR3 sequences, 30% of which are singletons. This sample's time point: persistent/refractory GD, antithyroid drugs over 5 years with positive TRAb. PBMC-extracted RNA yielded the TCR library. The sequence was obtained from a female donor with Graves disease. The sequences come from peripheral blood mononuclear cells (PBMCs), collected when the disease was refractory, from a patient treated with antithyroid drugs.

The CDR3 DNA follows: TGTGCCAGCACCCCCCAGGGGACAGGGTCTGGCCAAGAGACCCAGTACTTC. Its translation is CASTPQGTGSGQETQYF. V gene TRBV28 combines with J gene TRBJ2-5, with TRBD1 matching over 9 bases. Germline V gene data show CDR1 as MDHEN and CDR2 as SYDVKM. After removal of 7 bases from V and 1 base from J, the junction contained 13 bases not matched to a gene. The CDR3 runs to 17 residues. Based on the CDR3 plus reference TRBV28 and TRBJ2-5, the full variable domain is DVKVTQSSRYLVKRTGEKVFLECVQDMDHENMFWYRQDPGLGLRLIYFSYDVKMKEKGDIPEGYSVSREKKERFSLILESASTNQTSMYLCASTPQGTGSGQETQYFGPGTRLLVL.